This entry is about one TCR beta chain. Its cognate antigen is unknown. Donors were nominally healthy when sampled, though unrecorded immune exposures were likely. PCR was performed using 60 Vbeta and 13 Jbeta primers. The method was immunoSEQ multiplex PCR; TCRdb's version includes in-frame clones alone and lacks a portion of them. The sample holds about 200,000 clones, roughly 80% seen once. The data originate from a study of cytomegalovirus exposure and HLA in healthy donors. The CDR3 is 15 amino acids. CDR1 MNHNS and CDR2 SASEGT come from the germline V gene. With 2 bases removed from V and 4 bases from J, the gap between germline ends came to 14 bases. General study findings and limits: Productive status was seen about 90% or about 30% of the time for most TCR beta V segments in an earlier analysis. Later analysis showed TCR association rates varying by HLA locus, highest for DRB1 and lowest for HLA-C. A later analysis reportedly identified an Asian-associated ancestry cluster as carrying fewer N-insertions than the 666-donor mean.

The receptor comes from a man aged 25 to 40 in good health and CMV-seronegative. The source material was PBMCs. The chain uses TRBV6-1 and TRBJ1-1; D might be TRBD1 (6 bases). CDR3 coding DNA: TGTGCCAGCAGTGAAAAGGGACAATTTGGCACTGAAGCTTTCTTT. Protein product: CASSEKGQFGTEAFF.